One and the same sample provided the 20 T cell receptor beta chains below, sequenced in a study of post-analysis software for immune sequencing data. Presence of unique molecular identifiers characterized the TCR beta cDNA libraries. TCRdb reprocessed the PCR reads via MiXCR and lists one record per CDR3 protein. The data hold some 690,000 distinct CDR3 sequences, with 25% to 30% observed a single time. No antigen has been identified for these receptors. Study-wide findings and caveats: In patients, five or six TRBV segments were more frequent than in controls, with TRBV5-6, TRBV5-1 and TRBV20-1 among them.

Sequences were obtained from blood. The receptors here all came from a girl aged 10-17 years with multiple sclerosis.

CDR3 sequence (DNA): TGCAGCGCCGGTAGTGAGACCCCGTACTTC. Amino acids: CSAGSETPYF. The chain has TRBV29-1 and TRBJ2-7, with D uncertain. CDR3 length: 10 residues. The germline V and J ends were trimmed by 7 bases and 12 bases, with 16 bases remaining between them. Germline CDR1 SQVTM, CDR2 ANQGSEA.

This clonotype was detected a few times. The rearrangement links TRBV10-3 to TRBJ2-5, with 8 bases aligning to TRBD2. The CDR3 has 15 amino acids. The J segment lost 5 bases and the V segment lost 2 bases, leaving 7 bases of the junction unmatched. Germline CDR1 reads ENHRY; CDR2 reads SYGVKD. The CDR3 reads CAISEVAGGGETQYF. The CDR3 region has the DNA TGTGCCATCAGTGAGGTGGCGGGAGGCGGGGAGACCCAGTACTTC.

This chain uses TRBV12-3 or TRBV12-4 with TRBJ1-1; tentative D call: TRBD1 (5 bases). The germline V and J ends were trimmed by 6 bases and 5 bases, with 16 bases remaining between them. This CDR3 has 14 amino acids. The CDR3 DNA follows: TGTGCCAGCAGCTGTACACGGGACGGAACTGAAGCTTTCTTT. Encoded protein: CASSCTRDGTEAFF.

The chain uses TRBV20-1 and TRBJ2-5, with 7 bases matching TRBD1. CDR1 DFQATT and CDR2 SNEGSKA come from the germline V gene (reference sequence). V gave up 5 bases and J gave up 11 bases; unmatched junction bases: 17. The CDR3 consists of 14 residues. CDR3 nucleotide sequence: TGCAGTGCTCTCCTTACAGGGGCCCCTGGGGAGCAGTACTTC. Amino acids: CSALLTGAPGEQYF.

There are a few counts of this clonotype. The rearrangement joins TRBV3-1 to TRBJ2-1; D unresolved. The germline CDR1 and CDR2 sequences are LGHDT and YNNKEL (reference sequence). Deletions cut 0 bases from V and 5 bases from J, with 5 bases between. CDR3 size: 13 residues. The CDR3, as DNA: TGTGCCAGCAGCCAAGATCGACACAATGAGCAGTTCTTC. This translates into CASSQDRHNEQFF.

The chain employs TRBV3-1 and TRBJ2-2; 9 nucleotides align to TRBD2. The germline gives CDR1 LGHDT, CDR2 YNNKEL (reference sequence). The CDR3 contains 18 residues. Trimming cost V 0 bases and J 4 bases; bases outside gene matches: 9. The DNA for the CDR3 is TGTGCCAGCAGCCAAGATTTGGTCCGCGGGGGGGGCACCGGGGAGCTGTTTTTT. Amino acids: CASSQDLVRGGGTGELFF. The full variable domain, with the rest looked up from reference TRBV3-1 and TRBJ2-2, is DTAVSQTPKYLVTQMGNDKSIKCEQNLGHDTMYWYKQDSKKFLKIMFSYNNKELIINETVPNRFSPKSPDKAHLNLHINSLELGDSAVYFCASSQDLVRGGGTGELFFGEGSRLTVL.

The chain carries TRBV6-2 or TRBV6-3 and TRBJ2-7; tentative D call: TRBD2 (5 bases). CDR1 and CDR2 (germline): MNHEY, SVGEGT. Trimming took off 2 bases at V and 0 bases at J, with 14 bases between the two ends. CDR3 size: 16 residues. This CDR3 reads CASSYPQSGHSYEQYF. In DNA form, the CDR3 reads TGTGCCAGCAGTTACCCCCAGAGCGGCCACTCCTACGAGCAGTACTTC.

This chain uses TRBV6-2 or TRBV6-3 with TRBJ2-5, with D tentatively TRBD1 (5 bases). The germline V gene encodes CDR1 MNHEY and CDR2 SVGEGT. The CDR3 length is 15 residues. The germline V and J ends were trimmed by 2 bases and 4 bases, with 14 bases remaining between them. Here the CDR3 reads CASSYPGRVPETQYF. The CDR3 nucleotides read TGTGCCAGCAGTTACCCTGGCAGGGTCCCAGAGACCCAGTACTTC.

The gene calls are TRBV25-1 and TRBJ2-1; 7 bases are shared with TRBD2. After removal of 6 bases from V and 6 bases from J, the junction contained 11 bases not matched to a gene. Germline V lookup: CDR1 MGHDK, CDR2 SYGVNS. The CDR3 sequence is 15 residues long. CDR3 sequence: CASSPAGRGFNEQFF. The CDR3 nucleotides read TGTGCCAGCAGCCCAGCGGGGAGGGGTTTCAATGAGCAGTTCTTC. Full variable domain (missing parts from reference TRBV25-1 and TRBJ2-1): EADIYQTPRYLVIGTGKKITLECSQTMGHDKMYWYQQDPGMELHLIHYSYGVNSTEKGDLSSESTVSRIRTEHFPLTLESARPSHTSQYLCASSPAGRGFNEQFFGPGTRLTVL.

V gene TRBV28 combines with J gene TRBJ2-2; 7 nucleotides align to TRBD1. The CDR3 totals 15 residues. Unmatched junction bases numbered 7, after V lost 4 bases and J lost 5 bases. Germline V gene lookup returns CDR1 MDHEN and CDR2 SYDVKM. Written as DNA, the CDR3 is TGTGCCAGCAGTTGGCCGGGACAGACTACCGGGGAGCTGTTTTTT. As protein: CASSWPGQTTGELFF.

This clonotype was detected a few times. This sequence joins TRBV20-1 and TRBJ2-1; 7 bases line up with TRBD1. The CDR3 consists of 14 residues. The germline V gene has CDR1 DFQATT and CDR2 SNEGSKA (reference sequence). After removal of 8 bases from V and 0 bases from J, the junction contained 7 bases not matched to a gene. Here the CDR3 DNA reads TGCAGTAGAACAACAGGGGCCTCCTACAATGAGCAGTTCTTC. Translated: CSRTTGASYNEQFF.

This clonotype was detected only a few times. The chain carries TRBV7-9 and TRBJ2-3, with TRBD2 matching over 8 bases. The trim removed 4 bases at V and 4 bases at J, leaving 10 bases unmatched. The V gene's germline CDR1 is SEHNR and CDR2 FQNEAQ (reference sequence). The CDR3 is 16 amino acids. The CDR3 DNA follows: TGTGCCAGCAGCTCCCATGGACTAGCCGCCGCAGATACGCAGTATTTT. It codes for CASSSHGLAAADTQYF.

The chain employs TRBV7-2 and TRBJ2-1; 10 bases line up with TRBD2. CDR1 is SGHTA and CDR2 is FQGNSA in the germline V gene. The length of the CDR3 is 15 residues. The V segment lost 2 bases and the J segment 3 bases; nucleotides outside the gene matches: 1. Here the CDR3 DNA reads TGTGCCAGCAGCTTAACTAGCGGGAACTACAATGAGCAGTTCTTC. This gives the protein CASSLTSGNYNEQFF.

The chain has TRBV7-2 and TRBJ2-7; 9 nucleotides align to TRBD1. The CDR3 runs 14 residues. Trimming cost V 0 bases and J 5 bases; bases outside gene matches: 2. The V gene's germline CDR1 is SGHTA and CDR2 FQGNSA. CDR3 nucleotides: TGTGCCAGCAGCTTAGCGGACAGGGGTGACGAGCAGTACTTC. Translation gives CASSLADRGDEQYF.

The V and J genes are TRBV10-3 and TRBJ1-2, with D tentatively TRBD1 (6 bases). This CDR3 region has 16 residues. Germline V gene sequence: CDR1 ENHRY, CDR2 SYGVKD. V dropped 0 bases and J dropped 0 bases, with 11 bases sitting between them. CDR3 residues: CAISESGAGTNYGYTF. The CDR3 nucleotides are TGTGCCATCAGTGAGTCGGGGGCAGGGACTAACTATGGCTACACCTTC.

This clonotype turned up a few times. The chain recombines TRBV9 with TRBJ2-4; 14 bases map to TRBD2. The J call may be faulty, since TRBJ2-5 better matches the DNA end. CDR1 and CDR2 from the germline V gene are SGDLS and YYNGEE. This CDR3 is 18 amino acids long. The CDR3: CASSAPRLAGGPGETQYF. CDR3 coding DNA: TGTGCCAGCAGCGCTCCACGACTAGCGGGAGGGCCTGGGGAGACCCAGTACTTC.

V usage is TRBV12-3 or TRBV12-4 and J usage is TRBJ2-3; D is unresolved. V was shortened by 5 bases and J by 5 bases, with 8 bases between the two germline ends. There are 12 residues in the CDR3. The CDR3 reads CASSHVGDTQYF. In nucleotides, the CDR3 is TGTGCCAGCAGTCACGTGGGAGATACGCAGTATTTT.

The J gene is TRBJ2-5, the V gene TRBV2, with 7 bases matching TRBD2. Per the germline V gene, CDR1 is SNHLY and CDR2 is FYNNEI. The CDR3 consists of 15 residues. Trimming removed 6 bases from V and 7 bases from J; junction bases left unmatched: 14. Here the CDR3 reads CASREGSLAAGTQYF. Written as DNA, the CDR3 is TGTGCCAGCAGGGAGGGCAGCCTAGCGGCGGGGACCCAGTACTTC.

This CDR3 is CASSLGQSNEKLFF. The CDR3 bases are TGCGCCAGCAGCCTGGGACAGTCTAATGAAAAACTGTTTTTT. This chain connects TRBV4-3 to TRBJ1-4; 7 bases map to TRBD1. Looked up from germline, CDR1 is LGHNA and CDR2 is YSLEER. V trimming: 4 bases; J trimming: 3 bases; junction bases outside the gene matches: 2. The CDR3 is made up of 14 amino acids.

Here the CDR3 reads CASSQGEFDTDTQYF. For the CDR3, the DNA is TGTGCCAGCAGCCAAGGGGAGTTTGACACAGATACGCAGTATTTT. The chain has TRBV3-1 and TRBJ2-3; possibly TRBD2 for D (5 bases). Germline lookup yields CDR1 LGHDT and CDR2 YNNKEL (reference sequence). There are 15 residues in the CDR3. V was clipped by 1 base and J by 2 bases, with 10 bases between them.